The 23 T cell receptor beta chains listed next were all sequenced from one sample in a study of monozygotic twins with inflammatory bowel disease. TCRdb re-called the 5' RACE reads and catalogs CDR3 proteins one per entry, DNA excluded. Its table records a few hundred thousand distinct CDR3 sequences. The sample was blood. These receptor sequences come from a human donor with ulcerative colitis or Crohn's disease, or a healthy co-twin of an affected twin (not recorded which).

The CDR3 spells CATSREALTNSPLHF. The gene calls are TRBV15 and TRBJ1-6. Germline CDR1 is LNHNV and CDR2 is YYDKDF (reference sequence). The CDR3 loop spans 15 amino acids.

This chain connects TRBV12-3 or TRBV12-4 to TRBJ2-5; the TRBD1 assignment by TCRdb is unverifiable without DNA. The CDR3 loop spans 14 amino acids. The CDR3 reads CASSLTALQETQYF.

The V gene is TRBV20-1, the J gene TRBJ2-1; without DNA, the TCRdb call of TRBD2 cannot be checked. Per the germline V gene, CDR1 is DFQATT and CDR2 is SNEGSKA (reference sequence). This CDR3 is built from 15 residues. The CDR3 loop is CSAPPFGGGVGEQFF.

The chain carries TRBV4-2 and TRBJ1-2. Germline V CDR1 and CDR2: LGHNA, YNFKEQ. This CDR3 spans 15 amino acids. CDR3 protein: CASSQLLPNNYGYTF.

This chain uses TRBV5-1 with TRBJ2-7; TCRdb names TRBD1, which stays unverified in the absence of DNA. Germline CDR1 and CDR2: SGHRS and YFSETQ. CDR3 length: 11 amino acids. The CDR3 loop is CASSSTGEQYF.

CDR3 sequence: CASSPGRSTEAFF. The chain links TRBV7-2 to TRBJ1-1; there is no DNA to check the TCRdb D call of TRBD1. Germline CDR1 reads SGHTA; CDR2 reads FQGNSA. The CDR3 runs 13 residues.

The chain carries TRBV7-9 and TRBJ2-2. The CDR3 runs 13 residues. Germline assignment: CDR1 SEHNR and CDR2 FQNEAQ (reference sequence). The CDR3 protein is CASSFRDTGELFF. The full variable domain, rest sourced from reference TRBV7-9 and TRBJ2-2, is DTGVSQNPRHKITKRGQNVTFRCDPISEHNRLYWYRQTLGQGPEFLTYFQNEAQLEKSRLLSDRFSAERPKGSFSTLEIQRTEQGDSAMYLCASSFRDTGELFFGEGSRLTVL.

The chain has TRBV6-1 and TRBJ1-1. This CDR3 region has 17 residues. Germline V lookup: CDR1 MNHNS, CDR2 SASEGT. CDR3 in amino acids: CASSELMWEGVNTEAFF.

The rearrangement uses TRBV9 and TRBJ2-5; TCRdb's D call, TRBD2, is unchecked because there is no DNA. This CDR3 is 16 amino acids long. Germline CDR1 is SGDLS and CDR2 is YYNGEE. The CDR3 spells CASSATSGPMGETQYF.

This chain uses TRBV19 with TRBJ2-1. The CDR3 contains 16 residues. Germline CDR1 is LNHDA and CDR2 is SQIVND (reference sequence). The CDR3 reads CASSIDLSSTYNEQFF.

The genes are TRBV5-4 and TRBJ2-2; with no DNA, the TCRdb D assignment of TRBD2 cannot be verified. The CDR3 spans 16 residues. Germline V gene sequence: CDR1 SGHNT, CDR2 YYREEE (reference sequence). This chain's CDR3 is CASSSPSGSWTGELFF.

The gene calls are TRBV5-1 and TRBJ2-2; there is no DNA to check the TCRdb D call of TRBD2. CDR1 SGHRS and CDR2 YFSETQ come from the germline V gene. The CDR3 sequence is 14 residues long. CDR3 region: CASRGTSGTGELFF.

The chain couples TRBV6-5 to TRBJ1-1. Per the germline V gene, CDR1 is MNHEY and CDR2 is SVGAGI. This CDR3 comprises 13 residues. This CDR3 reads CASSYRFYTEAFF.

The chain is built from TRBV5-1 and TRBJ2-3; checking the TCRdb D call of TRBD1 is not possible without DNA. Germline lookup yields CDR1 SGHRS and CDR2 YFSETQ. CDR3 size: 15 residues. Here the CDR3 reads CASSDGQGATDTQYF.

The genes are TRBV6-1 and TRBJ2-6. This CDR3 has 16 amino acids. CDR1 is MNHNS, CDR2 SASEGT, per germline. CDR3 residues: CATEELTYSGANVLTF.

This sequence joins TRBV15 and TRBJ1-5; TCRdb reports TRBD1, a call that lacks DNA to check it against. This CDR3 region has 14 residues. The germline CDR1 and CDR2 sequences are LNHNV and YYDKDF (reference sequence). CDR3 sequence reads: CATSTDRGLQPQHF.

The chain uses TRBV20-1 and TRBJ2-2; with no DNA, the TCRdb D assignment of TRBD2 cannot be verified. CDR1 is DFQATT, CDR2 SNEGSKA, per germline (reference sequence). The CDR3 is 17 amino acids. CDR3 amino acids: CSARGLAGAPNTGELFF.

The CDR3 region is CASSLRGQQETQYF. This sequence joins TRBV2 and TRBJ2-5; lacking DNA, the TRBD1 call made by TCRdb goes unchecked. CDR3 length equals 14 residues. The germline V gene encodes CDR1 SNHLY and CDR2 FYNNEI.

J is TRBJ2-1 and V is TRBV5-6; TCRdb calls TRBD1, which cannot be checked without DNA. Germline CDR1 is SGHDT and CDR2 is YYEEEE. The CDR3 runs to 15 residues. The CDR3 is CASSVDGGTYNEQFF.

The rearrangement uses TRBV7-2 and TRBJ1-1; TCRdb gives TRBD1 as the D gene, but with no DNA this cannot be confirmed. Germline V gene data show CDR1 as SGHTA and CDR2 as FQGNSA. There are 13 residues in the CDR3. The CDR3 reads CASSWTPYTEAFF.

CDR3 loop: CASSYSAYYGYTF. The chain recombines TRBV6-5 with TRBJ1-2. CDR1 is MNHEY, CDR2 SVGAGI, per germline. This CDR3 has 13 residues.

The chain recombines TRBV5-1 with TRBJ2-1; TCRdb's D gene call, TRBD2, goes unchecked for lack of DNA. Germline CDR1 and CDR2: SGHRS and YFSETQ. This CDR3 has 19 residues. The CDR3 region is CASSPTLTSGGFFSHEQFF.

The gene calls are TRBV5-1 and TRBJ2-5; TCRdb designates TRBD2, a call that cannot be tested without DNA. CDR1 and CDR2 from the germline V gene are SGHRS and YFSETQ. The CDR3 runs to 16 residues. CDR3 protein: CASSFLAAGAEETQYF.